The T cell receptor beta chain described here comes from a study of response to subunit inactivated influenza vaccine. Between the trimmed V and J ends, which lost 5 bases and 1 base, there was a span of 14 bases. CDR3 length: 15 residues. Germline values: CDR1 MDHEN, CDR2 SYDVKM. Study results and limitations: That few new T cells are recruited by each seasonal influenza vaccination was the authors' suggestion.

One entry per CDR3 protein results from TCRdb running MiXCR on the RT-PCR reads. The profile covers 750,000 to 850,000 distinct CDR3 sequences, with approximately 17% appearing a single time and about 11% taken by the ten largest. This clonotype showed up many times. What it recognizes is unknown. This TCR was sampled from a man aged 45-65 years who received an inactivated influenza vaccine. This chain joins TRBV28 and TRBJ1-1, with D perhaps matching TRBD1 (5 bases). This specimen was PBMCs from blood, taken roughly 5 days after vaccination. CDR3 in DNA: TGTGCCAGCAGTCCTTCTCAGGGAGGGAACACTGAAGCTTTCTTT. It is translated as CASSPSQGGNTEAFF.